These T cell receptor beta chains were read from a single sample in a study of cytomegalovirus exposure and HLA in healthy donors. Repertoires were generated with immunoSEQ multiplex PCR, while TCRdb's copy carries only in-frame clones and drops some. In the table there are fewer than 150,000 clones, 80% to 90% of which are singletons. Material for sequencing was PBMCs. The source of these receptors is a man in his late teens or twenties in good health and CMV-seropositive. The CDR3 runs from the conserved cysteine through the conserved F or W. Fields, in order: V gene, J gene, clone size, D gene, CDR3 DNA, CDR3 protein. A D gene is named only where the DNA matches it firmly. Clone size, where shown, is once, few, many, or a class for clones that have expanded.

V gene: TRBV5-1; J gene: TRBJ1-4; clone size: NA; D gene: NA; CDR3 DNA: TGCGCCAGCAGCTTCCGGGGTTTAGATGAAAAACTGTTTTTT; CDR3 protein: CASSFRGLDEKLFF
V gene: TRBV7-2; J gene: TRBJ2-1; clone size: NA; D gene: TRBD2; CDR3 DNA: TGTGCCAGCAGGACGGGGGGTCCTTACAATGAGCAGTTCTTC; CDR3 protein: CASRTGGPYNEQFF
V gene: TRBV4-1; J gene: TRBJ2-1; clone size: NA; D gene: TRBD2; CDR3 DNA: TGCGCCAGCAGCCAAGAAGGACTAGCGGTTAATGAGCAGTTCTTC; CDR3 protein: CASSQEGLAVNEQFF
V gene: TRBV2; J gene: TRBJ2-1; clone size: NA; D gene: NA; CDR3 DNA: TGTGCCAGCAGTGAGGGGACATTTAAAGGGAATGAGCAGTTCTTC; CDR3 protein: CASSEGTFKGNEQFF
V gene: TRBV4-3; J gene: TRBJ1-3; clone size: NA; D gene: NA; CDR3 DNA: TGCGCCAGCAGCCTAACCCGCGGGGGAGCTGGGAACACCATATATTTT; CDR3 protein: CASSLTRGGAGNTIYF
V gene: TRBV13; J gene: TRBJ1-2; clone size: NA; D gene: NA; CDR3 DNA: TGTGCCAGCAGCTACTACCAGGAGGGGCGCTATGGCTACACCTTC; CDR3 protein: CASSYYQEGRYGYTF
V gene: TRBV15; J gene: TRBJ1-4; clone size: NA; D gene: TRBD1; CDR3 DNA: TGTGCCACCAGCAGAGGACAGGGGGCGGAGGAAAAACTGTTTTTT; CDR3 protein: CATSRGQGAEEKLFF
V gene: TRBV19; J gene: TRBJ1-5; clone size: NA; D gene: TRBD1; CDR3 DNA: TGTGCCAGTAGTAGCACAGGGGGCGATCAGCCCCAGCATTTT; CDR3 protein: CASSSTGGDQPQHF
V gene: TRBV28; J gene: TRBJ2-1; clone size: NA; D gene: NA; CDR3 DNA: TGTGCCAGCAGCCCAGTGTGGGCGGGGGAGCAGTTCTTC; CDR3 protein: CASSPVWAGEQFF
V gene: TRBV19; J gene: TRBJ1-6; clone size: NA; D gene: NA; CDR3 DNA: TGTGCCAGTAGTATCACCCAGGCCAGTCGGAATTCACCCCTCCACTTT; CDR3 protein: CASSITQASRNSPLHF
V gene: TRBV28; J gene: TRBJ1-2; clone size: once; D gene: NA; CDR3 DNA: TGTGCCAGCAGGCTATTCGCCGGCGGCTATGGCTACACCTTC; CDR3 protein: CASRLFAGGYGYTF
V gene: TRBV6-5; J gene: TRBJ1-2; clone size: NA; D gene: NA; CDR3 DNA: TGTGCCAGCAGTCCGACGGCACGGCGGGGCTACACCTTC; CDR3 protein: CASSPTARRGYTF
V gene: TRBV5-5; J gene: TRBJ1-2; clone size: NA; D gene: TRBD1; CDR3 DNA: TGTGCCAGCAGTCCGGACAGGGGGCAGAGTTGGCGGGGCTACACCTTC; CDR3 protein: CASSPDRGQSWRGYTF
V gene: TRBV9; J gene: TRBJ2-2; clone size: NA; D gene: TRBD1; CDR3 DNA: TGTGCCAGCAGCGTAGGAGGGGGCAACACCGGGGAGCTGTTTTTT; CDR3 protein: CASSVGGGNTGELFF
V gene: TRBV6-5; J gene: TRBJ2-7; clone size: NA; D gene: TRBD1; CDR3 DNA: TGTGCCAGCAGTAAACAGGGGGCCGCCTACGAGCAGTACTTC; CDR3 protein: CASSKQGAAYEQYF
V gene: TRBV7-9; J gene: TRBJ1-6; clone size: few; D gene: NA; CDR3 DNA: TGTGCCAGCAGCTACCTTAGCGGCGATTCACCCCTCCACTTT; CDR3 protein: CASSYLSGDSPLHF
V gene: TRBV28; J gene: TRBJ1-1; clone size: NA; D gene: NA; CDR3 DNA: TGTGCCAGCAGGCCCTCAGGCCCCACCTCTGAAGCTTTCTTT; CDR3 protein: CASRPSGPTSEAFF
V gene: TRBV5-1; J gene: TRBJ1-2; clone size: NA; D gene: TRBD1; CDR3 DNA: TGCGCCAGCAGCCTGGGGACAGACCTTAACTATGGCTACACCTTC; CDR3 protein: CASSLGTDLNYGYTF
V gene: TRBV2; J gene: TRBJ2-4; clone size: once; D gene: NA; CDR3 DNA: TGTGCCAGCAGCGCCGAGGGGGGGTTGGCGAACATTCAGTACTTC; CDR3 protein: CASSAEGGLANIQYF
V gene: TRBV23-1; J gene: TRBJ1-4; clone size: NA; D gene: TRBD1; CDR3 DNA: TGCGCCAGCAGTCAACCGAGGCAGGGGGCTTCTTCCGCTAATGAAAAACTGTTTTTT; CDR3 protein: CASSQPRQGASSANEKLFF
V gene: TRBV7-2; J gene: TRBJ2-1; clone size: NA; D gene: TRBD2; CDR3 DNA: TGTGCCAGCAGCAGTGGGACTAGCGCAACCAATGAGCAGTTCTTC; CDR3 protein: CASSSGTSATNEQFF
V gene: TRBV6-1; J gene: TRBJ1-6; clone size: NA; D gene: TRBD1; CDR3 DNA: TGTGCCAGCAGTGAAAAGTTACAGGGGGCCACAGGCCGTAATTCACCCCTCCACTTT; CDR3 protein: CASSEKLQGATGRNSPLHF
V gene: TRBV28; J gene: TRBJ2-2; clone size: NA; D gene: TRBD1; CDR3 DNA: TGTGCCAGCAGTTTTAGGGGGCAGAGGACCGGGGAGCTGTTTTTT; CDR3 protein: CASSFRGQRTGELFF
V gene: TRBV6-6; J gene: TRBJ2-2; clone size: NA; D gene: TRBD2; CDR3 DNA: TGTGCCAGCAGCCTGGGACTAGCGGGGGCGGGGGGGGAGCTGTTTTTT; CDR3 protein: CASSLGLAGAGGELFF
V gene: TRBV4-1; J gene: TRBJ2-1; clone size: NA; D gene: TRBD2; CDR3 DNA: TGCGCCAGCAGCATACAGCCGAGCGGGGGGGCCTCCAATGAGCAGTTCTTC; CDR3 protein: CASSIQPSGGASNEQFF
V gene: TRBV19; J gene: TRBJ2-3; clone size: NA; D gene: TRBD2; CDR3 DNA: TGTGCCAGTAGCCCCGCGGGGGGGACTAGGAGTACGCAGTATTTT; CDR3 protein: CASSPAGGTRSTQYF
V gene: TRBV6-4; J gene: TRBJ1-6; clone size: NA; D gene: NA; CDR3 DNA: TGTGCCAGCAGTGAGCAACCAGGGAGGGGGATATATGATTCACCCCTCCACTTT; CDR3 protein: CASSEQPGRGIYDSPLHF
V gene: TRBV6-5; J gene: TRBJ2-1; clone size: NA; D gene: NA; CDR3 DNA: TGTGCCAGCAGTTACTCGAAGGGGGATACCTACAATGAGCAGTTCTTC; CDR3 protein: CASSYSKGDTYNEQFF
V gene: TRBV9; J gene: TRBJ2-1; clone size: NA; D gene: NA; CDR3 DNA: TGTGCCAGCAGCCTCGCTAGCCCTGGTAATGAGCAGTTCTTC; CDR3 protein: CASSLASPGNEQFF
V gene: TRBV7-8; J gene: TRBJ1-1; clone size: NA; D gene: TRBD1; CDR3 DNA: TGTGCCAGCAGCACGCTGACAGGGGCGAACACTGAAGCTTTCTTT; CDR3 protein: CASSTLTGANTEAFF
V gene: TRBV4-1; J gene: TRBJ2-5; clone size: NA; D gene: TRBD2; CDR3 DNA: TGCGCCAGCAGCCAAGATCAGACTAGCGGGGCCGGAAAGACCCAGTACTTC; CDR3 protein: CASSQDQTSGAGKTQYF
V gene: TRBV4-1; J gene: TRBJ1-6; clone size: few; D gene: TRBD1; CDR3 DNA: TGCGCCAGCAGCCAATTGCCCACAGACGGGACAGGGCTTAATTCACCCCTCCACTTT; CDR3 protein: CASSQLPTDGTGLNSPLHF
V gene: TRBV5-4; J gene: TRBJ1-2; clone size: NA; D gene: NA; CDR3 DNA: TGTGCCAGCAGCCTCCGTCCCGACTATGGCTACACCTTC; CDR3 protein: CASSLRPDYGYTF
V gene: TRBV25-1; J gene: TRBJ1-2; clone size: few; D gene: TRBD1; CDR3 DNA: TGTGCCAGCAGGGGGACAGGGTATGGCTACACCTTC; CDR3 protein: CASRGTGYGYTF
V gene: TRBV4-2; J gene: TRBJ2-3; clone size: once; D gene: TRBD2; CDR3 DNA: TGTGCCAGCAGCCAAGATTCGGGGGGGACTTACCCCGCCGTCCCAATATCGCAGTATTTT; CDR3 protein: CASSQDSGGTYPAVPISQYF
V gene: TRBV7-9; J gene: TRBJ2-3; clone size: NA; D gene: NA; CDR3 DNA: TGTGCCAGCAGCTTAGGAAGGCCAGGTCGGGATACGCAGTATTTT; CDR3 protein: CASSLGRPGRDTQYF
V gene: TRBV4-3; J gene: TRBJ1-2; clone size: NA; D gene: TRBD1; CDR3 DNA: TGCGCCAGCAGCCACTCCCCAGGGGGCATAGGAGGCTACACCTTC; CDR3 protein: CASSHSPGGIGGYTF
V gene: TRBV29-1; J gene: TRBJ1-1; clone size: NA; D gene: TRBD1; CDR3 DNA: TGCAGCGTCGATGTGTACCGTCCGGGACAGATCCCATTCGCTTTCTTT; CDR3 protein: CSVDVYRPGQIPFAFF
V gene: TRBV2; J gene: TRBJ2-1; clone size: NA; D gene: TRBD1; CDR3 DNA: TGTGCCAGCAGTACAGGGGCCCTTCTCAATGAGCAGTTCTTC; CDR3 protein: CASSTGALLNEQFF
V gene: TRBV7-8; J gene: TRBJ1-6; clone size: NA; D gene: TRBD1; CDR3 DNA: TGTGCCAGCAGCTTAGCGGTAGAGAGACAGGGTGGATCCTATAATTCACCCCTCCACTTT; CDR3 protein: CASSLAVERQGGSYNSPLHF
V gene: TRBV5-4; J gene: TRBJ2-7; clone size: NA; D gene: NA; CDR3 DNA: TGTGCCAGCAGCTTGCGGGAACCCCCCTACGAGCAGTACTTC; CDR3 protein: CASSLREPPYEQYF
V gene: TRBV20-1; J gene: TRBJ1-1; clone size: NA; D gene: NA; CDR3 DNA: TGCAGTGCTATCTATGGGCTTGAAGCTTTCTTT; CDR3 protein: CSAIYGLEAFF